This entry lists 8 T cell receptor beta chains sequenced from one sample in a study of cytomegalovirus exposure and HLA in healthy donors. The PCR contained 60 Vbeta and 13 Jbeta primers. Only in-frame clones appear in the TCRdb table, and some are missing; sequencing was by immunoSEQ multiplex PCR. The sample has roughly 100,000 clones, more than 75% seen once; the top ten hold 1.5% to 2%. Sequences were obtained from PBMCs. The receptors shown here come from a woman aged 40 to 50 in good health and CMV-seronegative.

The V gene is TRBV27, the J gene TRBJ2-7; perhaps TRBD1 as D (6 bases). V gave up 6 bases and J gave up 4 bases, with 10 bases separating them. The germline V gene encodes CDR1 MNHEY and CDR2 SMNVEV (reference sequence). The CDR3 totals 12 residues. The CDR3 region has the DNA TGTGCCAGCAGCAAACAGGGTTACGAGCAGTACTTC. It specifies CASSKQGYEQYF.

This chain uses TRBV27 with TRBJ1-1; D perhaps matches TRBD1 (5 bases). The CDR3 contains 14 residues. Looked up from germline, CDR1 is MNHEY and CDR2 is SMNVEV (reference sequence). V lost 2 bases and J 0 bases, leaving 7 bases between the germline ends. The CDR3 nucleotides are TGTGCCAGCAGTTTAAAGGGGCTGAACACTGAAGCTTTCTTT. It is translated as CASSLKGLNTEAFF.

This chain joins TRBV9 and TRBJ2-1; perhaps TRBD2 as D (6 bases). Per the germline V gene, CDR1 is SGDLS and CDR2 is YYNGEE. CDR3 length: 14 amino acids. Trimming stripped 3 bases from V and 5 bases from J, with 12 bases between. The CDR3 nucleotides read TGTGCCAGCAGCGAATACCCGGGGGACAATGAGCAGTTCTTC. Residues: CASSEYPGDNEQFF.

A few counts support this clone. This chain links TRBV5-1 with TRBJ2-2; D ambiguous. Germline V gene lookup returns CDR1 SGHRS and CDR2 YFSETQ. The V end was cut by 0 bases, the J end by 2 bases, with 8 bases between. The CDR3 is 15 amino acids. DNA of the CDR3: TGCGCCAGCAGCTTGGATGCGGTTAACACCGGGGAGCTGTTTTTT. It encodes CASSLDAVNTGELFF.

This chain connects TRBV6-5 to TRBJ1-1; D perhaps matches TRBD1 (6 bases). Trimming cost V 0 bases and J 10 bases, with 15 bases left between them. CDR1 is MNHEY and CDR2 is SVGAGI in the germline V gene. CDR3 length equals 14 residues. In nucleotides, the CDR3 is TGTGCCAGCAGTTACTCGTACAGGGCTGGTGGAGCTTTCTTT. It is translated as CASSYSYRAGGAFF.

This clone was observed a few times. V is TRBV28 and J is TRBJ1-2; D not certain. CDR1 and CDR2 from the germline V gene are MDHEN and SYDVKM. The CDR3 is 13 amino acids. Trimming removed 3 bases at V and 3 bases at J, with 8 bases between. CDR3 region: CASSLVSDYGYTF. The DNA for the CDR3 is TGTGCCAGCAGTTTGGTGTCAGACTATGGCTACACCTTC.

The chain carries TRBV10-3 and TRBJ2-3; D gene unclear. This CDR3 contains 15 residues. Deletions cut 0 bases from V and 2 bases from J, with 9 bases between. Germline lookup yields CDR1 ENHRY and CDR2 SYGVKD. Here the CDR3 reads CAISESWQNTDTQYF. The CDR3 nucleotides read TGTGCCATCAGTGAGTCCTGGCAGAACACAGATACGCAGTATTTT.

This clone was recorded a few times. The chain couples TRBV4-1 to TRBJ1-2; maybe TRBD1 (5 bases). Looked up from germline, CDR1 is MGHRA and CDR2 is YSYEKL. V was clipped by 4 bases and J by 2 bases, with 14 bases between them. The CDR3 runs 15 residues. The CDR3 spells CASSLDGGGNYGYTF. CDR3 DNA: TGCGCCAGCAGCCTTGACGGCGGGGGGAACTATGGCTACACCTTC.